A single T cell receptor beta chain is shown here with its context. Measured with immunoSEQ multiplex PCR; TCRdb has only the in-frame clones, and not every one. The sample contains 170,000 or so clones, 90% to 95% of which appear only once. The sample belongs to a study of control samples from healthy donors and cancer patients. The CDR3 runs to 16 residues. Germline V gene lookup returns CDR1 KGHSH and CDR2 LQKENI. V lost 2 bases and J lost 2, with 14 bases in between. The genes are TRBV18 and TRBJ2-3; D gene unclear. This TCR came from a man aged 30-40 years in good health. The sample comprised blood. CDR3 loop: CASSPSRGVVTDTQYF. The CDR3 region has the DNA TGTGCCAGCTCACCAAGTCGAGGTGTGGTCACAGATACGCAGTATTTT.